The 6 T cell receptor beta chains below come from one sample, sequenced in a study of T-cell reconstitution after alpha-beta-depleted transplantation in children. TCRbeta library preparation incorporated unique molecular identifiers. Via MiXCR, TCRdb re-called the PCR reads, giving one row per CDR3 protein. The sample lists about a million distinct CDR3 sequences; about 29% were seen once. Sequences were derived from PBMCs, mostly from graft donor cells, sampled 360 days after TCRalphabeta/CD19-depleted stem cell transplant. Every receptor here comes from a boy under three years old who had a stem cell transplant for SCID, so the T cells may come from the graft donor.

This clonotype was counted only a few times. The chain is built from TRBV5-1 and TRBJ2-2; D gene unclear. CDR1 and CDR2 (germline): SGHRS, YFSETQ. V was cut by 4 bases and J by 8 bases, with 12 bases left in between. The CDR3 is 13 residues long. This CDR3 reads CASSHPGPGELFF. The CDR3 nucleotides read TGCGCCAGCAGCCACCCAGGTCCAGGGGAGCTGTTTTTT.

In DNA form, the CDR3 reads TGTGCCAGCAGTCCGGGAGGGAAGCGCTATGGCTACACCTTC. Its protein product is CASSPGGKRYGYTF. The chain employs TRBV12-3 or TRBV12-4 and TRBJ1-2; D gene unclear. V lost 5 bases and J 4 bases, leaving 14 bases between the germline ends. This CDR3 region has 14 residues.

CDR3 DNA sequence: TGTGCCAGCAGCTTAGAGGGGGGAGCGGGGTCTTCCTACAATGAGCAGTTCTTC. Its translation is CASSLEGGAGSSYNEQFF. This chain uses TRBV7-3 with TRBJ2-1; D might be TRBD2 (7 bases). Germline values: CDR1 SGHTA, CDR2 FQGTGA. Trimming removed 2 bases at V and 1 base at J, with 18 bases between. This CDR3 spans 18 amino acids.

This clonotype was seen repeatedly, ten times or more. The chain uses TRBV5-1 and TRBJ2-7; D call uncertain. Trimming removed 1 base at V and 1 base at J, with 6 bases between. Germline V gives CDR1 SGHRS, CDR2 YFSETQ. CDR3 length equals 13 residues. CDR3 DNA sequence: TGCGCCAGCAGCTTGAGGCGGTCCTACGAGCAGTACTTC. Translated: CASSLRRSYEQYF.

This clonotype came up a few times. The chain carries TRBV5-1 and TRBJ2-1; TRBD1 matches at 7 bases. This CDR3 spans 16 amino acids. After removal of 4 bases from V and 3 bases from J, the junction contained 10 bases not matched to a gene. The germline CDR1 and CDR2 sequences are SGHRS and YFSETQ. Here the CDR3 DNA reads TGCGCCAGCAGCGTCCGACAGGGAAGCTTCTACAATGAGCAGTTCTTC. This gives the protein CASSVRQGSFYNEQFF.

The V call is TRBV5-1, the J call TRBJ2-3; D may be TRBD2 (7 bases). CDR1 and CDR2 from the germline V gene are SGHRS and YFSETQ. The ends were cut back, 3 bases at V and 2 bases at J, with 13 bases in the middle. This CDR3 contains 15 residues. The CDR3 is CASSYWGGATDTQYF. In DNA form, the CDR3 reads TGCGCCAGCAGCTATTGGGGGGGGGCCACAGATACGCAGTATTTT.